One sample yielded the 8 T cell receptor beta chains listed below, sequenced in a study of T cells in Graves' hyperthyroidism and ophthalmopathy (dated by TCRdb to between 2019 and 2020). Receptor libraries were prepared by multiplex PCR. Sequencing took place on an Illumina HiSeq 2000. Amplification of TCR beta CDR3 regions was carried out from RNA transcripts. The TCR CDR3 was subjected to a first round of RT-PCR using the HTBI primer set and the Qiagen OneStep RT-PCR kit. Using fastp trimming at Q25 and MiXCR clonotype assembly, TCRdb reanalyzed the public sequencing data and kept in-frame beta chains. Under each unique CDR3 protein, matching rows form one entry showing the most common genes and DNA. The sample table lists around 500,000 distinct CDR3 sequences, approximately 16% of them with a count of one. 25% to 35% of the sample goes to the ten largest clones. The specimen was blood. The receptors come from a woman aged 25 to 45 with Graves' ophthalmopathy.

This clonotype was found a few times. The CDR3 coding sequence is TGCAGCGTTGAAAGGGGCGCCAGCTCCTACAATGAGCAGTTCTTC. Protein sequence: CSVERGASSYNEQFF. The chain employs TRBV29-1 and TRBJ2-1; D is possibly TRBD1 (5 bases). Germline loops: CDR1 SQVTM, CDR2 ANQGSEA. CDR3 size: 15 residues. V lost 2 bases, J lost 0 bases, and 11 bases lay in between.

V and J are TRBV7-6 and TRBJ1-3, with 7 bases fitting TRBD1. The germline V gene encodes CDR1 SGHVS and CDR2 FNYEAQ. Trimming cost V 4 bases and J 3 bases; bases outside gene matches: 6. The CDR3 loop spans 15 amino acids. The CDR3 DNA reads TGTGCCAGCAGCTCGACAGGGAACGGTGGAAACACCATATATTTT. This translates into CASSSTGNGGNTIYF.

This clonotype showed up many times. Here the CDR3 DNA reads TGTGCCAGCAGTCCGACTACAGGGTCTCGGGAGACCCAGTACTTC. Protein: CASSPTTGSRETQYF. This chain uses TRBV28 with TRBJ2-5, with a tentative D call TRBD1 (6 bases). V was pared by 5 bases and J by 5 bases, with 18 bases between. The CDR3 runs to 15 residues. The germline V gene encodes CDR1 MDHEN and CDR2 SYDVKM.

The CDR3 region has the DNA TGTGCCAGCAGCTTAGTTGCGGGAGGGTGGCCAGATACGCAGTATTTT. This gives the protein CASSLVAGGWPDTQYF. The chain is built from TRBV7-2 and TRBJ2-3; 9 bases line up with TRBD2. V shed 1 base, J shed 4 bases, and the junction held 6 bases outside the gene matches. The V gene's germline CDR1 is SGHTA and CDR2 FQGNSA. The CDR3 runs to 16 residues.

This clonotype was counted between two and nine times. The V gene is TRBV12-3 or TRBV12-4, the J gene TRBJ2-7; 8 bases align to TRBD2. V was pared by 5 bases and J by 2 bases, with 8 bases of the junction left unmatched. This CDR3 has 15 residues. The CDR3 reads CASSPRGGITYEQYF. The CDR3 DNA reads as TGTGCCAGCAGTCCCCGGGGGGGGATAACCTACGAGCAGTACTTC.

This clonotype was detected a few times. The chain recombines TRBV7-9 with TRBJ2-5; 7 positions agree with TRBD2. CDR1 is SEHNR, CDR2 FQNEAQ, per germline (reference sequence). V dropped 4 bases and J dropped 0; count of bases not matched to a gene: 8. The CDR3 sequence is 16 residues long. The CDR3 sequence is CASSSGSSGYQETQYF. The CDR3 region has the DNA TGTGCCAGCAGCTCCGGGTCTAGCGGATACCAAGAGACCCAGTACTTC.

The chain links TRBV20-1 to TRBJ1-6; D uncertain. Germline V gene lookup returns CDR1 DFQATT and CDR2 SNEGSKA (reference sequence). This CDR3 spans 14 amino acids. Trimming removed 5 bases at V and 7 bases at J, with 15 bases between. The CDR3 DNA is TGCAGTGCTTCGGTAGGACGGAAAAATTCACCCCTCCACTTT. Translation: CSASVGRKNSPLHF.

V is TRBV7-9 and J is TRBJ2-2; D is undetermined. V was shortened by 4 bases and J by 7 bases, with 13 bases between the two germline ends. Germline V gene sequence: CDR1 SEHNR, CDR2 FQNEAQ (reference sequence). This CDR3 comprises 14 residues. CDR3 DNA: TGTGCCAGCAGCTCATCCGGCTCCCGCGGGGAGCTGTTTTTT. Translated: CASSSSGSRGELFF.